The 9 T cell receptor beta chains below all came from one sample that was sequenced in a study of metastatic and nonmetastatic thyroid tumors. Treatment of any kind had been given to no patient before thyroid surgery. TCRdb reprocessed the PCR reads via MiXCR. The sample yields just over 8,000 clones, 20% to 25% seen once. The sequenced sample consisted of tumor tissue. These receptor sequences come from a female donor with papillary thyroid cancer or a benign thyroid nodule (not recorded which). Some clones in this sample may be carry-over from other donors' samples.

Relative to its sample, this clone is medium-sized. Here the CDR3 reads CASSPGQVNTEAFF. Written as DNA, the CDR3 is TGTGCCAGCAGCCCAGGACAGGTGAACACTGAAGCTTTCTTT. This chain links TRBV11-1 with TRBJ1-1; 7 positions match TRBD1. The CDR3 extends over 14 amino acids. V shed 5 bases and J 0 bases; nucleotides not matched to a gene: 3. Germline CDR1 SGHAT, CDR2 FQDESV (reference sequence).

A few counts support this clone. This chain joins TRBV9 and TRBJ1-5; 7 nucleotides line up with TRBD1. Losses at the gene ends were 0 bases for V and 0 bases for J; bases not matched to a gene: 3. The CDR3 covers 16 residues. CDR1 and CDR2 from the germline V gene are SGDLS and YYNGEE. In nucleotides, the CDR3 is TGTGCCAGCAGCGTAGGGTGGGACAGTAGCAATCAGCCCCAGCATTTT. Amino acid sequence: CASSVGWDSSNQPQHF.

The chain combines TRBV27 with TRBJ2-7; 10 bases fit TRBD2. Germline lookup yields CDR1 MNHEY and CDR2 SMNVEV (reference sequence). The junction had 10 bases not matched to a gene; V was cut back by 7 bases and J by 4 bases. CDR3 length equals 15 residues. CDR3 sequence: CASTLTGLASYEQYF. In DNA form, the CDR3 reads TGTGCCAGCACTCTTACGGGACTAGCGAGTTACGAGCAGTACTTC.

The table lists this clone with many counts. The chain carries TRBV28 and TRBJ1-1, with D possibly TRBD1 on 6 matching bases. The CDR3 has 12 residues. Germline assignment: CDR1 MDHEN and CDR2 SYDVKM. The V end lost 7 bases, the J end lost 3 bases, and 9 bases lay between the germline ends. The CDR3 DNA reads as TGTGCCAGCAACAGGGAGTACACTGAAGCTTTCTTT. This gives the protein CASNREYTEAFF.

This clone rates as medium-sized. The rearrangement uses TRBV24-1 and TRBJ1-2; 7 bases agree with TRBD1. The V gene's germline CDR1 is KGHDR and CDR2 SFDVKD. V lost 5 bases, J lost 3 bases, and 2 bases stayed unmatched. The CDR3 runs 13 residues. The CDR3 DNA follows: TGTGCCACCAGTGCCGGGACAGACTATGGCTACACCTTC. Protein product: CATSAGTDYGYTF.

The genes are TRBV30 and TRBJ1-5; D possibly corresponds to TRBD1 (5 bases). With 8 bases removed from V and 7 bases from J, the gap between germline ends came to 15 bases. The CDR3 has 12 residues. Germline V CDR1 and CDR2: GTSNPN, SVGIG (reference sequence). The CDR3 region has the DNA TGTGCCCTCCGGCAGGGTGCCCAGCCCCAGCATTTT. As protein: CALRQGAQPQHF.

This clone was seen a handful of times. The J gene is TRBJ2-1, the V gene TRBV15; 8 bases are a match to TRBD1. Germline CDR1 LNHNV, CDR2 YYDKDF (reference sequence). After removal of 2 bases from V and 7 bases from J, the junction contained 1 base not matched to a gene. The CDR3 covers 13 residues. The CDR3 is CATSRTGGNEQFF. The CDR3 DNA follows: TGTGCCACCAGCAGAACAGGGGGGAATGAGCAGTTCTTC. Supplemented by reference TRBV15 and TRBJ2-1, the full variable domain reads DAMVIQNPRYQVTQFGKPVTLSCSQTLNHNVMYWYQQKSSQAPKLLFHYYDKDFNNEADTPDNFQSRRPNTSFCFLDIRSPGLGDTAMYLCATSRTGGNEQFFGPGTRLTVL.

The rearrangement uses TRBV4-1 and TRBJ1-5; 7 bases are a match to TRBD1. Germline V lookup: CDR1 MGHRA, CDR2 YSYEKL. With V trimmed by 3 bases and J by 4 bases, 6 bases remained unmatched. The CDR3 has 15 residues. The DNA of the CDR3 is TGCGCCAGCAGCCAGGTGACAGGGTCGAATCAGCCCCAGCATTTT. This encodes CASSQVTGSNQPQHF.

This clone was observed a few times. The chain employs TRBV5-6 and TRBJ2-3; D remains unclear. This CDR3 is built from 16 residues. Looked up from germline, CDR1 is SGHDT and CDR2 is YYEEEE. V lost 0 bases to trimming and J lost 0 bases, with 11 bases between them. In DNA form, the CDR3 reads TGTGCCAGCAGCTTGGAAGCTCTCCTTAGCACAGATACGCAGTATTTT. This codes for CASSLEALLSTDTQYF.